This TCR beta chain was sequenced in a study of blood T cell repertoires in COVID-19. Study context: Samples representing acute and convalescent COVID-19 were sourced from the United States, Italy and Spain. From T cells, B-cell-depleted T cells, or PBMCs came the material, which was cDNA or gDNA.

Methods used by the authors: Amplification of reference gene primers provided the estimated nucleated cell counts. Measured with immunoSEQ multiplex PCR; TCRdb has only the in-frame clones, and not every one. D and trimming were read from the DNA, whereas the V and J calls and clone size are those reported in that table. The sample includes over 200,000 clones, over 70% of them seen just once. Trimming took off 5 bases at V and 4 bases at J, with 12 bases between the two ends. Germline V gene lookup returns CDR1 SNHLY and CDR2 FYNNEI. This CDR3 spans 13 amino acids. V usage is TRBV2 and J usage is TRBJ2-7, with D perhaps matching TRBD2 (6 bases). The TCR originated in a woman at least 80 years old with acute or convalescent COVID-19. The sequenced material came from peripheral blood. In DNA form, the CDR3 reads TGTGCCAGCAGTCAGAATGGGGGGTACGAGCAGTACTTC. This encodes CASSQNGGYEQYF.